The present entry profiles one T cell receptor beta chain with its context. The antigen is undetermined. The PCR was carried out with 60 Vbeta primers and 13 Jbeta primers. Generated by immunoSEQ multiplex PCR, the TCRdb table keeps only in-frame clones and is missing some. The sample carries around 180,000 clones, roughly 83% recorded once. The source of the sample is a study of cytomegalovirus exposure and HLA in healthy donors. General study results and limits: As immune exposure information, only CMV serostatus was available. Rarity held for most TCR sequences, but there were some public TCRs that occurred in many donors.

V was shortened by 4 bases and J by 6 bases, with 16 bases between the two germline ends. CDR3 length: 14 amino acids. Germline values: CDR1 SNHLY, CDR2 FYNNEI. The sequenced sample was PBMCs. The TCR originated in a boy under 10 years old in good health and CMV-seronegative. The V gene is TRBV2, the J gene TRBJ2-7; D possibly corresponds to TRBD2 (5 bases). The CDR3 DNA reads TGTGCCAGCAGTGCCGAGCCTGGGGAGCTCGAGCAGTACGTC. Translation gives CASSAEPGELEQYV.